A selection of T cell receptor beta chains follows, all from one sample in a study of blood T cells in healthy people across ages. TCRdb itself ran the 5' RACE reads through MiXCR, one entry per CDR3 protein. Of under 1 million distinct CDR3 sequences listed, more than 40% are singletons. Sequenced input: blood. These receptors all stem from a man in his fifties or sixties in good health. Each CDR3 is given with its conserved first and last residue. A D gene is named only where the DNA matches it firmly. Clone size is given for some rows only: seen once, a few or many times, or a class if the clone is expanded.

TRBV28	-	few	TRBJ2-7	TGTGCCAGCAGTTTACCTCAGGGTACCTACGAGCAGTACTTC	CASSLPQGTYEQYF
TRBV29-1	-	-	TRBJ2-4	TGCAGCGTTGTAAGTCGGCAAAACATTCAGTACTTC	CSVVSRQNIQYF
TRBV6-2/TRBV6-3	TRBD1	-	TRBJ2-5	TGTGTCAGCAGTTGGGACAGAATGGAGACCCAGTACTTC	CVSSWDRMETQYF
TRBV2	TRBD2	few	TRBJ2-7	TGTGCCAGCAGTGAAGGGGGACTAGCGGGCGTCTCCTACGAGCAGTACTTC	CASSEGGLAGVSYEQYF
TRBV7-2	-	few	TRBJ1-2	TGTGCCAGCAGCTTATCTTCGACAGGACTTTATGGCTACACCTTC	CASSLSSTGLYGYTF
TRBV9	TRBD1	few	TRBJ2-3	TGTGCCAGCAGCGTCCAGACAGGGTCAATGACAGATACGCAGTATTTT	CASSVQTGSMTDTQYF
TRBV9	TRBD1	-	TRBJ2-5	TGTGCCAGCAGCGTGGGACAGGGGCGGGAGACCCAGTACTTC	CASSVGQGRETQYF
TRBV4-3	TRBD1	-	TRBJ1-5	TGCGCCAGCAGCCAATCGACAGGGGGTGGCAATCAGCCCCAGCATTTT	CASSQSTGGGNQPQHF
TRBV3-1	-	few	TRBJ1-5	TGTGCCAGCAGCCCCCACGGCCCAAATCAGCCCCAGCATTTT	CASSPHGPNQPQHF
TRBV20-1	-	few	TRBJ2-5	TGCAGTGCTAGAGATGCTGCCAGTCCACAAGAGACCCAGTACTTC	CSARDAASPQETQYF
TRBV10-3	TRBD2	many	TRBJ2-3	TGTGCCATCAGCCAGACTAGCGGGGGGCGAAAAGATACGCAGTATTTT	CAISQTSGGRKDTQYF
TRBV18	-	once	TRBJ1-1	TGTGCCAGCTCACCACCAGGGGTCCGGGGGAACACTGAAGCTTTCTTT	CASSPPGVRGNTEAFF
TRBV3-1	TRBD1	once	TRBJ2-2	TGTGCCAGCACCCACCGGGACAGGGACGCCGGGGAGCTGTTTTTT	CASTHRDRDAGELFF
TRBV11-2	TRBD1	-	TRBJ2-5	TGTGCCAGCAGCAGGGGACAGCTCTTAGAGACCCAGTACTTC	CASSRGQLLETQYF
TRBV9	-	-	TRBJ2-5	TGTGCCAGCAGCGTAGAGCCAGGGAGAGAGACCCAGTACTTC	CASSVEPGRETQYF